This T cell receptor (beta chain) was retrieved from a study of T-cell reconstitution after alpha-beta-depleted transplantation in children. Study-level results: Day-60 TCRbeta diversity that was high in some patients was derived from surviving recipient T cells and thymic progenitors. Newly generated T cells supplied most T-cell counts and diversity one year post-transplant. Several hundred expanded graft clones reportedly were the source of alpha-beta T cells about two months after transplant.

A library of TCRbeta sequences, prepared with unique molecular identifiers, was generated. TCRdb re-derived calls from the PCR reads in MiXCR, one entry per CDR3 protein. The sample gives 530,000 or so distinct CDR3 sequences, 25% to 30% of which show up once; about 35% is in the top ten. This CDR3 contains 14 residues. Germline V gene lookup returns CDR1 SGHRS and CDR2 YFSETQ. In regard to this clonotype: Its target is not known. One junction end does not reproduce the germline sequence, and a read error may be involved.

This clonotype was sampled from a boy under two years old with Wiskott-Aldrich syndrome, due to receive a stem cell transplant. The sample was PBMCs, taken before TCRalphabeta/CD19-depleted stem cell transplant. This chain uses TRBV5-1 with TRBJ2-5; D unresolved. The CDR3 spells CASSVTVGQETHYF. For the CDR3, the DNA is TGCGCCAGCAGCGTGACCGTTGGCCAAGAGACCCATTACTTC.